Following are 13 T cell receptor beta chains from one sample sequenced in a study of shared clonotypes between healthy human individuals. Terminally differentiated effector memory CD45RA+ cells were left out of the naive CD8 fraction, which was CD45RO-negative and positively selected for CCR7. Some clones are missing from TCRdb's copy, which holds only in-frame ones; the method was immunoSEQ multiplex PCR. The data contain about 590,000 clones, 95% of them singletons. Specimen: naive CD8+ T cells sorted from blood. The receptors shown here come from a woman in her twenties or thirties in good health.

The CDR3 DNA reads as TGTGCCAGCAGTTTTATGGGCACTGAAGCTTTCTTT. It encodes CASSFMGTEAFF. This chain joins TRBV28 and TRBJ1-1; D is uncertain. The germline V and J ends were trimmed by 3 bases and 4 bases, with 6 bases remaining between them. The CDR3 totals 12 residues. CDR1 is MDHEN and CDR2 is SYDVKM in the germline V gene.

The rearrangement links TRBV6-1 to TRBJ2-5; TRBD1 matches 8 bases. From germline, CDR1 is MNHNS and CDR2 SASEGT. The CDR3 is 15 residues long. The V segment lost 4 bases and the J segment 5 bases; nucleotides outside the gene matches: 9. The CDR3 sequence: CASSAWTGRLETQYF. Written as DNA, the CDR3 is TGTGCCAGCAGTGCTTGGACAGGGCGGTTGGAGACCCAGTACTTC.

V usage is TRBV10-3 and J usage is TRBJ2-1, with 8 bases matching TRBD2. The V and J ends lost 0 bases and 10 bases, in that order; junction bases with no gene match: 8. The germline V gene has CDR1 ENHRY and CDR2 SYGVKD. This CDR3 is built from 15 residues. Here the CDR3 reads CAISESAGRAEEQFF. The CDR3 DNA follows: TGTGCCATCAGTGAGTCCGCCGGGAGGGCGGAGGAGCAGTTCTTC.

To note about this clone: At the DNA level, this CDR3 is encoded by other sequences in the same sample as well. The chain uses TRBV27 and TRBJ2-3; 14 nucleotides line up with TRBD2. Trimming at V came to 5 bases and at J to 5 bases, leaving 3 bases not matched to a gene. This CDR3 has 15 residues. Germline lookup yields CDR1 MNHEY and CDR2 SMNVEV (reference sequence). CDR3 region: CASSTGTSGRDTQYF. CDR3 nucleotide sequence: TGTGCCAGCAGTACGGGGACTAGCGGGAGAGATACGCAGTATTTT.

The V call is TRBV5-3, the J call TRBJ1-1, with D possibly TRBD1 on 5 matching bases. TRBV5-3 is treated as an ORF (open reading frame) with a function not yet certain. Between the trimmed V and J ends, which lost 3 bases and 3 bases, there was a span of 12 bases. The CDR3 extends over 14 amino acids. Here the CDR3 reads CARSSRDRYTEAFF. The CDR3 nucleotides are TGTGCCAGAAGCTCCAGGGATCGGTACACTGAAGCTTTCTTT.

The chain uses TRBV15 and TRBJ2-7, with a weak D call TRBD2 (5 bases). Germline V gene sequence: CDR1 LNHNV, CDR2 YYDKDF (reference sequence). This CDR3 comprises 15 residues. The V end lost 0 bases, the J end lost 5 bases, and 14 bases lay between the germline ends. The CDR3 DNA is TGTGCCACCAGCAGAGATCTCGGCGGGCGCAACGAGCAGTACTTC. This gives the protein CATSRDLGGRNEQYF.

The chain employs TRBV29-1 and TRBJ2-5; no definite D call. There are 12 residues in the CDR3. The V gene lost 3 bases and the J gene lost 5 bases, with 10 bases spanning the gap. The V gene's germline CDR1 is SQVTM and CDR2 ANQGSEA. The CDR3 loop reads CSVEPARETQYF. CDR3 coding DNA: TGCAGCGTTGAGCCAGCGCGGGAGACCCAGTACTTC.

The chain's CDR3 is CASSKTSGRAHNEQFF. CDR3 in DNA: TGCGCCAGCAGCAAGACTAGCGGGAGGGCCCACAATGAGCAGTTCTTC. The rearrangement joins TRBV5-1 to TRBJ2-1, with 14 nucleotides matching TRBD2. Germline V gives CDR1 SGHRS, CDR2 YFSETQ. After removal of 4 bases from V and 5 bases from J, the junction contained 5 bases not matched to a gene. The CDR3 is made up of 16 amino acids. The whole variable domain, filled in from reference TRBV5-1 and TRBJ2-1, reads KAGVTQTPRYLIKTRGQQVTLSCSPISGHRSVSWYQQTPGQGLQFLFEYFSETQRNKGNFPGRFSGRQFSNSRSEMNVSTLELGDSALYLCASSKTSGRAHNEQFFGPGTRLTVL.

The rearrangement joins TRBV6-6 to TRBJ2-3, with D perhaps TRBD1 (6 bases). V shed 4 bases and J shed 0 bases, with 8 bases lying between them. The CDR3 is 14 amino acids. CDR1 and CDR2 (germline): MNHNY, SVGAGI (reference sequence). The CDR3 DNA reads as TGTGCCAGCAGTTTACAGGGAAGCACAGATACGCAGTATTTT. Its translation is CASSLQGSTDTQYF.

V is TRBV5-6 and J is TRBJ2-1, with 10 positions matching TRBD2. Germline CDR1 and CDR2: SGHDT and YYEEEE. The CDR3 extends over 15 amino acids. J gave up 5 bases and V 0 bases, and 2 bases lay outside the gene matches. The CDR3 region is CASSLEGLAHNEQFF. As DNA, the CDR3 is TGTGCCAGCAGCTTGGAGGGACTAGCGCACAATGAGCAGTTCTTC.

The V call is TRBV28, the J call TRBJ2-7; tentative D call: TRBD2 (5 bases). Germline lookup yields CDR1 MDHEN and CDR2 SYDVKM. The CDR3 contains 18 residues. V was clipped by 2 bases and J by 6 bases, with 26 bases between them. The CDR3 bases are TGTGCCAGCAGTTTAGGATTTTTAGAGGGCCCGGTCCAAGCCGAGCAGTACTTC. Translation: CASSLGFLEGPVQAEQYF.

The chain is built from TRBV7-9 and TRBJ2-7; 7 bases are shared with TRBD1. The CDR3 sequence is 15 residues long. V lost 5 bases, J lost 0 bases, and 7 bases stayed unmatched. Germline V CDR1 and CDR2: SEHNR, FQNEAQ (reference sequence). The CDR3, as DNA: TGTGCCAGCAGCCCCCGGACAGGTTTCTCCTACGAGCAGTACTTC. This translates into CASSPRTGFSYEQYF.

The chain carries TRBV6-5 and TRBJ2-1; D ambiguous. The CDR3 spans 15 residues. CDR1 is MNHEY and CDR2 is SVGAGI in the germline V gene. Trimming took off 5 bases at V and 0 bases at J, with 11 bases between the two ends. In DNA form, the CDR3 reads TGTGCCAGCAGTCATAACCAGAACTCCTACAATGAGCAGTTCTTC. Translation: CASSHNQNSYNEQFF.